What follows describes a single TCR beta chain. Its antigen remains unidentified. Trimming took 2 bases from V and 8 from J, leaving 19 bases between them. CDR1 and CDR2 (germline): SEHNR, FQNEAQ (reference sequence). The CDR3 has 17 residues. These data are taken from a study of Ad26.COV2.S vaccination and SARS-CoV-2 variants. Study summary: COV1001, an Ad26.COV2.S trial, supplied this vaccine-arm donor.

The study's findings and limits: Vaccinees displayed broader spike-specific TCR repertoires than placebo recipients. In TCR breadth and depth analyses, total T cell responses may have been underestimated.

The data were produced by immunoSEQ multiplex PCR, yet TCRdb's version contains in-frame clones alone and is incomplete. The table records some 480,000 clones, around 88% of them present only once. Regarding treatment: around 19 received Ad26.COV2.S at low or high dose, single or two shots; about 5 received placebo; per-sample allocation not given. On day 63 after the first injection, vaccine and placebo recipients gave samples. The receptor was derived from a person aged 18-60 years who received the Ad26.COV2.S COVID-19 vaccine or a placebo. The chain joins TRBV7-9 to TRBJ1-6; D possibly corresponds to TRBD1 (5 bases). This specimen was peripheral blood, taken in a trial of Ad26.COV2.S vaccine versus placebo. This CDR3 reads CASSLILGGGTDSPLHF. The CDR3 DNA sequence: TGTGCCAGCAGCTTAATTCTTGGCGGGGGTACAGATTCACCCCTCCACTTT.